A single sample is the source of the 8 T cell receptor beta chains below, sequenced in a study of blood T cell repertoires in COVID-19. Here immunoSEQ multiplex PCR was the method, and the copy in TCRdb shows in-frame clones only, minus some. The sample contains about 220,000 clones, around 90% of which appear only once. Input material: PBMCs or T cells enriched from blood (not recorded which). The receptors stem from a man aged 25 to 45 who had been exposed to COVID-19.

The genes are TRBV6-1 and TRBJ2-7, with 8 bases matching TRBD1. The CDR3 consists of 13 residues. Per the germline V gene, CDR1 is MNHNS and CDR2 is SASEGT. J lost 6 bases, V lost 2 bases, and 3 bases had no gene match. CDR3 DNA: TGTGCCAGCAGTGAATCGGGACAGGTCGAGCAGTACTTC. It encodes CASSESGQVEQYF.

This chain links TRBV7-9 with TRBJ1-6; tentatively, D is TRBD1 (6 bases). The ends were cut back, 4 bases at V and 6 bases at J, with 10 bases in the middle. Germline V gene lookup returns CDR1 SEHNR and CDR2 FQNEAQ (reference sequence). The CDR3 totals 14 residues. Written as DNA, the CDR3 is TGTGCCAGCAGCTACGGACAGAGTAATTCACCCCTCCACTTT. Amino acid sequence: CASSYGQSNSPLHF. Looking up the rest from reference TRBV7-9 and TRBJ1-6 gives the full variable domain: DTGVSQNPRHKITKRGQNVTFRCDPISEHNRLYWYRQTLGQGPEFLTYFQNEAQLEKSRLLSDRFSAERPKGSFSTLEIQRTEQGDSAMYLCASSYGQSNSPLHFGNGTRLTVT.

The table lists this clone with a count of one. The gene calls are TRBV18 and TRBJ2-5; a possible D gene is TRBD2 (5 bases). Between the trimmed V and J ends, which lost 3 bases and 2 bases, there was a span of 10 bases. This CDR3 comprises 14 residues. The germline V gene encodes CDR1 KGHSH and CDR2 LQKENI. This CDR3 reads CASSPPPGQETQYF. CDR3 nucleotide sequence: TGTGCCAGCTCACCCCCGCCGGGACAAGAGACCCAGTACTTC.

The V gene is TRBV6-5, the J gene TRBJ1-6, with D possibly TRBD1 on 5 matching bases. CDR1 MNHEY and CDR2 SVGAGI come from the germline V gene. Trimming shortened V by 7 bases and J by 7 bases, and 14 bases separated the two germline ends. CDR3 length equals 14 residues. DNA of the CDR3: TGTGCCAGCAATATGGGACTGAACAATTCACCCCTCCACTTT. Its translation: CASNMGLNNSPLHF.

V usage is TRBV10-1 and J usage is TRBJ2-1; 8 positions match TRBD2. This CDR3 contains 15 residues. Germline-derived CDR1 and CDR2 are WNHNN and SYGVQD (reference sequence). Trimming took 2 bases from V and 7 from J; bases not matched to a gene: 7. The CDR3 spells CASSEIAGSRNEQFF. CDR3 bases: TGCGCCAGCAGTGAGATAGCGGGGTCGCGTAATGAGCAGTTCTTC.

V gene TRBV3-1 (or the pseudogene TRBV3-2) combines with J gene TRBJ2-7; TRBD2 matches at 11 bases. Germline-derived CDR1 and CDR2 are LGHDT and YNNKEL (reference sequence). J was trimmed by 7 bases and V by 6 bases; bases with no gene match: 17. The CDR3 runs to 17 residues. The CDR3 region has the DNA TGTGCCAGCAGTCTAACCAGGGAGAATAGCGGGGGGGAAGAGCAGTACTTC. Translated, it gives CASSLTRENSGGEEQYF.

The chain carries TRBV29-1 and TRBJ1-4, with unresolved D. From germline, CDR1 is SQVTM and CDR2 ANQGSEA. The CDR3 sequence is 10 residues long. V was trimmed by 4 bases and J by 7 bases, leaving 4 bases between them. CDR3 amino acids: CSVGSEKLFF. The CDR3 DNA is TGCAGCGTTGGGAGTGAAAAACTGTTTTTT.

This clone was recorded only once. This chain links TRBV27 with TRBJ1-5, with no clear D. The CDR3 runs to 15 residues. Per germline, CDR1 MNHEY and CDR2 SMNVEV (reference sequence). Between the trimmed V and J ends, which lost 8 bases and 9 bases, there was a span of 23 bases. In DNA, the CDR3 is TGTGCCAGCTATGTCCGACATATACGCGGAGGGCCCCAGCATTTT. Protein product: CASYVRHIRGGPQHF.